Each of the 28 T cell receptor beta chains below was sequenced from the same sample in a study of human T cells and chemical hapten exposure. Each CDR3 protein gets one entry after TCRdb re-called the 5' RACE reads with MiXCR. The sample holds approximately 150,000 distinct CDR3 sequences, 3.5% to 5% seen once. Blood, whole and unfractionated, served as the source for total RNA extraction. The origin of the receptors is a female donor in good health.

This clonotype showed up just a few times. The chain links TRBV10-3 to TRBJ2-7; 9 bases agree with TRBD1. V dropped 2 bases and J dropped 4; count of bases not matched to a gene: 6. The CDR3 length is 15 residues. From germline, CDR1 is ENHRY and CDR2 SYGVKD. The chain's CDR3 is CAISEGQGSMYEQYF. The CDR3 DNA is TGTGCCATCAGTGAGGGACAGGGGTCAATGTACGAGCAGTACTTC.

This clonotype was counted at least ten times. The chain uses TRBV19 and TRBJ2-2; no clear D. V was cut by 3 bases and J by 5 bases, with 13 bases left in between. CDR1 LNHDA and CDR2 SQIVND come from the germline V gene (reference sequence). The CDR3 has 15 amino acids. The CDR3 DNA follows: TGTGCCAGTAGTATTGCGTGGGTGGATACCGGGGAGCTGTTTTTT. Amino acids: CASSIAWVDTGELFF.

The table lists this clonotype with a few counts. The chain is built from TRBV29-1 and TRBJ2-3; TRBD2 agrees at 9 bases. The CDR3 spans 14 residues. The J segment lost 8 bases and the V segment lost 7 bases, leaving 13 bases of the junction unmatched. The germline gives CDR1 SQVTM, CDR2 ANQGSEA. CDR3 protein: CSAKAGGRTCTQYF. DNA for the CDR3: TGCAGCGCGAAAGCGGGGGGCCGAACATGTACGCAGTATTTT.

There are many counts of this clonotype. The CDR3 loop is CASSKPGLRETQYF. The DNA for the CDR3 is TGTGCCAGCAGTAAACCGGGACTAAGAGAGACCCAGTACTTC. This chain joins TRBV6-5 and TRBJ2-5; the match to TRBD2 covers 7 bases. The CDR3 totals 14 residues. CDR1 and CDR2 from the germline V gene are MNHEY and SVGAGI. V shed 5 bases and J 4 bases; nucleotides not matched to a gene: 7.

This clonotype was seen ten or more times. The V call is TRBV12-3 or TRBV12-4, the J call TRBJ2-5; possibly TRBD2 for D (5 bases). Trimming cost V 1 base and J 6 bases, with 12 bases left between them. The CDR3 covers 14 residues. CDR3 amino acids: CASSLGRGRKTQYF. DNA for the CDR3: TGTGCCAGCAGTTTAGGCCGGGGTAGGAAGACCCAGTACTTC.

This clonotype was recorded many times. The genes are TRBV4-2 and TRBJ2-3; D assignment may be TRBD1 or TRBD2 (5 bases each). Germline V gene lookup returns CDR1 LGHNA and CDR2 YNFKEQ. Trimming shortened V by 6 bases and J by 4 bases, and 20 bases separated the two germline ends. This CDR3 has 16 amino acids. This chain's CDR3 is CASRAGTTRGADTQYF. CDR3 DNA sequence: TGTGCCAGCAGGGCCGGGACCACCCGTGGGGCAGATACGCAGTATTTT.

Concerning this clonotype itself: Given a much more abundant clone one base away, this may be a read error. The chain joins TRBV29-1 to TRBJ2-5; possibly TRBD1 for D (6 bases). There are 14 residues in the CDR3. The V gene's germline CDR1 is SQVTM and CDR2 ANQGSEA. Trimming removed 6 bases at V and 4 bases at J, with 18 bases between. CDR3 amino acids: CSVVDRWSGETQYF. DNA of the CDR3: TGCAGCGTGGTAGACAGGTGGTCGGGAGAGACCCAGTACTTC.

This clonotype was counted at least ten times. This chain joins TRBV12-3 or TRBV12-4 and TRBJ2-7, with a possible D match to TRBD1 (5 bases). This CDR3 has 15 residues. Trimming pared 4 bases from V and 5 bases from J, leaving 18 bases between. CDR3 sequence (DNA): TGTGCCAGCAGTTGGTCTGGGGTATGGGGCCACGAGCAGTACTTC. The encoded protein is CASSWSGVWGHEQYF.

Regarding this clonotype: A read error is possible here, since a much larger clone lies one base away. The chain recombines TRBV10-3 with TRBJ2-2; no clear D gene. The ends were cut back, 6 bases at V and 6 bases at J, with 11 bases in the middle. The germline V gene encodes CDR1 ENHRY and CDR2 SYGVKD. This CDR3 is 13 amino acids long. As DNA, the CDR3 is TGTGCCATCAGGAAAGGCGACGCCGGGGAGCTGTTTTTT. The encoded protein is CAIRKGDAGELFF.

The chain is built from TRBV5-8 and TRBJ1-2; no definite D call. V gave up 3 bases and J gave up 5 bases, with 17 bases separating them. The CDR3 is 15 residues long. Germline V lookup: CDR1 SGHTS, CDR2 YDEGEE. This CDR3 reads CASSSPSTALYGYTF. Written as DNA, the CDR3 is TGTGCCAGCAGCTCTCCCTCGACGGCTCTGTATGGCTACACCTTC.

In this sample, this clonotype turned up many times. This chain connects TRBV19 to TRBJ2-7; the match to TRBD1 covers 9 bases. V dropped 4 bases and J dropped 6; count of bases not matched to a gene: 7. CDR3 length equals 14 residues. Germline loops: CDR1 LNHDA, CDR2 SQIVND (reference sequence). In DNA, the CDR3 is TGTGCCAGTAGTAACCGGGACAGGGCGTCCGAGCAGTACTTC. It encodes CASSNRDRASEQYF. The entire variable domain, with the rest obtained from reference TRBV19 and TRBJ2-7, is as follows: DGGITQSPKYLFRKEGQNVTLSCEQNLNHDAMYWYRQDPGQGLRLIYYSQIVNDFQKGDIAEGYSVSREKKESFPLTVTSAQKNPTAFYLCASSNRDRASEQYFGPGTRLTVT.

In its sample, this clonotype was seen many times. V and J are TRBV6-6 and TRBJ2-3, with 12 bases aligning to TRBD1. V shed 2 bases, J shed 5 bases, and the junction held 8 bases outside the gene matches. This CDR3 spans 17 amino acids. Per germline, CDR1 MNHNY and CDR2 SVGAGI (reference sequence). The CDR3 sequence: CASSYPRDRGQEDTQYF. CDR3 bases: TGTGCCAGCAGTTACCCCCGGGACAGGGGGCAGGAAGATACGCAGTATTTT.

This clonotype was seen a handful of times. The V and J genes are TRBV6-2 or TRBV6-3 and TRBJ2-6; D unclear. The germline V gene has CDR1 MNHEY and CDR2 SVGEGT. The CDR3 is 15 residues long. V lost 8 bases and J 0 bases, leaving 11 bases between the germline ends. CDR3 coding DNA: TGTGCCAGCGAGCACGAATTCTCTGGGGCCAACGTCCTGACTTTC. The encoded protein is CASEHEFSGANVLTF.

This clonotype was counted only a few times. This sequence joins TRBV21-1 and TRBJ1-6. TRBV21-1 is a listed pseudogene. The CDR3 is 17 amino acids. The CDR3 DNA sequence: TGTGCCAGCAGCAACAACAGAGACAGCTCCTATAATTCACCCCTCCACTTT. It codes for CASSNNRDSSYNSPLHF.

This clonotype was picked up a small number of times. V usage is TRBV10-3 and J usage is TRBJ1-2; 9 bases fit TRBD1. J was trimmed by 4 bases and V by 7 bases; bases with no gene match: 7. Germline CDR1 is ENHRY and CDR2 is SYGVKD. The CDR3 runs to 14 residues. CDR3 in amino acids: CAITEGQGFYGYTF. The CDR3, as DNA: TGTGCCATCACCGAGGGACAGGGATTCTATGGCTACACCTTC.

This clonotype came up a few times. This chain joins TRBV5-1 and TRBJ2-3, with D possibly matching TRBD2 (5 bases). Trimming pared 0 bases from V and 5 bases from J, leaving 7 bases between. The germline gives CDR1 SGHRS, CDR2 YFSETQ. The length of the CDR3 is 13 residues. The CDR3 loop reads CASSLASGDTQYF. The CDR3 coding sequence is TGCGCCAGCAGCTTGGCGAGCGGAGATACGCAGTATTTT.

This clonotype was counted many times. The V and J genes are TRBV7-9 and TRBJ2-7; D gene unclear. V was cut by 4 bases and J by 4 bases, with 26 bases left in between. The CDR3 covers 18 residues. From germline, CDR1 is SEHNR and CDR2 FQNEAQ (reference sequence). The CDR3 DNA reads TGTGCCAGCAGCTCAAGCCGTGTACTATTACTGAATATTTACGAGCAGTACTTC. Its protein is CASSSSRVLLLNIYEQYF.

There are many counts of this clonotype. This rearrangement joins TRBV7-2 to TRBJ1-5; 8 nucleotides agree with TRBD1. V lost 5 bases to trimming and J lost 5 bases; unmatched junction nucleotides: 5. This CDR3 contains 14 residues. Germline CDR1 and CDR2: SGHTA and FQGNSA. The CDR3 region is CASSPNRGYQPQHF. The CDR3 nucleotides read TGTGCCAGCAGCCCGAACAGGGGGTATCAGCCCCAGCATTTT.

This clonotype was observed at least ten times. This rearrangement joins TRBV28 to TRBJ2-1; D gene uncertain. In germline, CDR1 is MDHEN, CDR2 SYDVKM. The CDR3 runs 15 residues. The V and J ends lost 7 bases and 6 bases respectively, with 19 bases between them. CDR3 in amino acids: CASKRKRDTVNEQFF. CDR3 DNA sequence: TGTGCCAGCAAGAGGAAAAGGGATACGGTCAATGAGCAGTTCTTC.

This clonotype has at least ten counts. The CDR3 here is CSARGTSGGVSDTQYF. The CDR3 coding sequence is TGCAGTGCTAGAGGAACTAGCGGGGGGGTGTCAGATACGCAGTATTTT. The rearrangement uses TRBV20-1 and TRBJ2-3, with 13 bases lining up with TRBD2. CDR1 is DFQATT and CDR2 is SNEGSKA in the germline V gene (reference sequence). CDR3 length: 16 residues. After removal of 1 base from V and 4 bases from J, the junction contained 5 bases not matched to a gene.

This clonotype was seen more than once but under ten times. V is TRBV18 and J is TRBJ2-7, with D possibly being TRBD1 (7 bases). V was clipped by 2 bases and J by 2 bases, with 13 bases between them. CDR1 is KGHSH and CDR2 is LQKENI in the germline V gene. This CDR3 spans 15 amino acids. The CDR3 protein is CASSPGARGAYEQYF. CDR3 in DNA: TGTGCCAGCTCACCAGGGGCCAGGGGGGCCTACGAGCAGTACTTC. Full variable domain (missing parts from reference TRBV18 and TRBJ2-7): NAGVMQNPRHLVRRRGQEARLRCSPMKGHSHVYWYRQLPEEGLKFMVYLQKENIIDESGMPKERFSAEFPKEGPSILRIQQVVRGDSAAYFCASSPGARGAYEQYFGPGTRLTVT.

Ten or more counts support this clonotype. The rearrangement links TRBV10-3 to TRBJ2-3; 8 nucleotides line up with TRBD2. The CDR3 has 15 amino acids. With V trimmed by 4 bases and J by 6 bases, 9 bases remained unmatched. Germline loops: CDR1 ENHRY, CDR2 SYGVKD. The CDR3 DNA is TGTGCCATCAGTGGGGGCCCGACTAGCGACGATACGCAGTATTTT. It codes for CAISGGPTSDDTQYF.

This clonotype occurred a few times. This rearrangement joins TRBV4-3 to TRBJ1-4; D is unclear. From germline, CDR1 is LGHNA and CDR2 YSLEER. V lost 0 bases, J lost 8 bases, and 10 bases lay in between. There are 14 residues in the CDR3. CDR3 sequence: CASSQDHSLEKLFF. The DNA of the CDR3 is TGCGCCAGCAGCCAAGACCATTCTTTAGAAAAACTGTTTTTT.

This clonotype was picked up many times. V is TRBV18 and J is TRBJ1-3; tentatively, D is TRBD1 (6 bases). CDR3 length: 17 amino acids. The V end was cut by 3 bases, the J end by 7 bases, with 22 bases between. The V gene's germline CDR1 is KGHSH and CDR2 LQKENI. CDR3: CASSPTTGQALGNTIYF. The CDR3 DNA sequence: TGTGCCAGCTCACCCACGACAGGTCAGGCTCTCGGCAACACCATATATTTT.

This clonotype was recorded many times. The V gene is TRBV18, the J gene TRBJ1-4, with no clear D. With 8 bases removed from V and 8 bases from J, the gap between germline ends came to 15 bases. The CDR3 covers 13 residues. Germline loops: CDR1 KGHSH, CDR2 LQKENI. The CDR3 nucleotides are TGTGCCAGCGCAGGCCCAGGTCGAGAAAAACTGTTTTTT. As protein: CASAGPGREKLFF.

This clonotype was seen only a few times. The V and J genes are TRBV4-1 and TRBJ2-1, with 8 bases identical to TRBD2. Trimming took 1 base from V and 0 from J; bases not matched to a gene: 2. This CDR3 region has 16 residues. CDR1 and CDR2 (germline): MGHRA, YSYEKL. The CDR3 loop reads CASSQVAGTSYNEQFF. The DNA for the CDR3 is TGCGCCAGCAGCCAAGTAGCGGGGACCTCCTACAATGAGCAGTTCTTC.

This clonotype occurred many times. The chain employs TRBV5-1 and TRBJ1-1; 9 bases match TRBD1. Trimming at V came to 4 bases and at J to 4 bases, leaving 5 bases not matched to a gene. Germline CDR1 SGHRS, CDR2 YFSETQ. This CDR3 contains 14 residues. CDR3: CASSPGQGTTEAFF. The DNA for the CDR3 is TGCGCCAGCAGCCCCGGACAGGGGACCACTGAAGCTTTCTTT.

This clonotype was seen repeatedly, ten times or more. This sequence joins TRBV28 and TRBJ2-3; the match to TRBD2 covers 7 bases. V was pared by 11 bases and J by 1 base, with 6 bases of the junction left unmatched. Germline-derived CDR1 and CDR2 are MDHEN and SYDVKM. The CDR3 loop spans 13 amino acids. In DNA, the CDR3 is TGTGCCGGGAGGGTAGCCGGCACAGATACGCAGTATTTT. It translates to CAGRVAGTDTQYF.